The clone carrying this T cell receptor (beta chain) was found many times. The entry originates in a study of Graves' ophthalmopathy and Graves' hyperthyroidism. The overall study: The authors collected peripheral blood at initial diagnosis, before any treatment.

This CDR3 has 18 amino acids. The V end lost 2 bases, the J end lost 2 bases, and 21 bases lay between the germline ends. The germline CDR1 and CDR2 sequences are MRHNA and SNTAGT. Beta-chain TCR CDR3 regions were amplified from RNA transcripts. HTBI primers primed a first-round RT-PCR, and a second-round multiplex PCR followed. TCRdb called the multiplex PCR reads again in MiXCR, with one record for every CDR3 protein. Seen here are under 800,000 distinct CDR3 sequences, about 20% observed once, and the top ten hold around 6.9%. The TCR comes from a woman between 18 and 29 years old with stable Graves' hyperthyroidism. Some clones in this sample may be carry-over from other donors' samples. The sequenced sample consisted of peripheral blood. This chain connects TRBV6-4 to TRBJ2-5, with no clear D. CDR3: CASSDLRLEAFLQETQYF. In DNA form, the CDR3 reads TGTGCCAGCAGTGACCTTCGTCTCGAGGCATTCCTACAAGAGACCCAGTACTTC.